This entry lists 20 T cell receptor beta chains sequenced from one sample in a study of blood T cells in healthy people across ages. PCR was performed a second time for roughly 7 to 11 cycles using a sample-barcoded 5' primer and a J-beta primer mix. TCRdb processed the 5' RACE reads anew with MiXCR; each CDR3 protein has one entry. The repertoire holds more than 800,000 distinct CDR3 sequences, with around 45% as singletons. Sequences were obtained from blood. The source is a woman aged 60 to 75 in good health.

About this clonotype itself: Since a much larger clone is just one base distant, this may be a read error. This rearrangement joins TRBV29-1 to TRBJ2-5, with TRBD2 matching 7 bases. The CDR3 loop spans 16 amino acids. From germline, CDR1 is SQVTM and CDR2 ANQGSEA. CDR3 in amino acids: CSLEDAGEIRMETQYF. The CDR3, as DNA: TGCAGCCTTGAAGACGCGGGAGAAATTCGAATGGAGACCCAGTACTTC.

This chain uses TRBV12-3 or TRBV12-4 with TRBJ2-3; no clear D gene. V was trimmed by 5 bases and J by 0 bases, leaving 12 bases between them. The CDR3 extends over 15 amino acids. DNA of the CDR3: TGTGCCAGCAGTCCCATCAGACTGAGCACAGATACGCAGTATTTT. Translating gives CASSPIRLSTDTQYF.

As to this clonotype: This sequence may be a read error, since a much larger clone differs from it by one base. For the CDR3, the DNA is TGTGCCAGCATACGGGCAGGGACGTCTTACGAGCAGTACTTC. Translated, it gives CASIRAGTSYEQYF. The rearrangement joins TRBV28 to TRBJ2-4; perhaps D is TRBD1 or TRBD2 (5 bases each). The J call could be wrong; TRBJ2-7 is a better fit for the DNA end. Germline assignment: CDR1 MDHEN and CDR2 SYDVKM. This CDR3 has 14 residues.

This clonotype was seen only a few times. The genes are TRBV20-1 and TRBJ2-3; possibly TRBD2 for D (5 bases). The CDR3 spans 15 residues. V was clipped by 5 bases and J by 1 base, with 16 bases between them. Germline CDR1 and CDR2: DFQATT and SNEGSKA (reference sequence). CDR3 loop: CSAGDYPRGTDTQYF. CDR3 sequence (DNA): TGCAGTGCTGGCGACTACCCCCGTGGCACAGATACGCAGTATTTT.

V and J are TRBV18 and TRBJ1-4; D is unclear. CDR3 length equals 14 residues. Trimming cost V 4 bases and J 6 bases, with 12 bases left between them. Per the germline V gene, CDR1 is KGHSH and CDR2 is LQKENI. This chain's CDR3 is CASSLDLNDEKLFF. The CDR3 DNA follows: TGTGCCAGCTCACTCGACCTGAACGATGAAAAACTGTTTTTT.

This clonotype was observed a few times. DNA of the CDR3: TGCAGTGCTACCCCGGACGGCTCCTACAATGAGCAGTTCTTC. Its protein is CSATPDGSYNEQFF. V is TRBV20-1 and J is TRBJ2-1, with unresolved D. V was pared by 4 bases and J by 0 bases, with 10 bases between. Per germline, CDR1 DFQATT and CDR2 SNEGSKA (reference sequence). There are 14 residues in the CDR3.

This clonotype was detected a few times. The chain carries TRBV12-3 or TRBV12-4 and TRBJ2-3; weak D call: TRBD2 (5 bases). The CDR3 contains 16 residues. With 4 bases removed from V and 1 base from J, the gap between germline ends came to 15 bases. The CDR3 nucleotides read TGTGCCAGCAGTTCCCCGGACTGGCCTGGCACAGATACGCAGTATTTT. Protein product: CASSSPDWPGTDTQYF.

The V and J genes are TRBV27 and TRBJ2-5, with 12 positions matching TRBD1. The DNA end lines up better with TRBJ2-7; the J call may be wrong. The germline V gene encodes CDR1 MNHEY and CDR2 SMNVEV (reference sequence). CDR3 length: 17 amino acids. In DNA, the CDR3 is TGTGCCAGCGGATCGAGGCGTGGGACAGGGGGCGCCTACGAGCAGTACTTC. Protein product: CASGSRRGTGGAYEQYF.

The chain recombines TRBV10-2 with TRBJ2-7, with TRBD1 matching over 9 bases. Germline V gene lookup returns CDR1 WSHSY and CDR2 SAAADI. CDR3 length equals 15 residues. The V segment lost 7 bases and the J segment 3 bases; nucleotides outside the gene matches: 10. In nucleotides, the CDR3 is TGCGCCAGCATTATACAACCGGGACAGGGCTACGAGCAGTACTTC. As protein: CASIIQPGQGYEQYF.

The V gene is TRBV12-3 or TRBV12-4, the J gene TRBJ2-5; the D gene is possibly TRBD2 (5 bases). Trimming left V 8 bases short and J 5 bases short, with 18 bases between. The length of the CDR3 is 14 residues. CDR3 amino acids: CASLLAGSPETQYF. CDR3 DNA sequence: TGTGCCAGCCTCCTAGCAGGTAGTCCGGAGACCCAGTACTTC.

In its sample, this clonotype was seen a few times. The CDR3 region has the DNA TGCAGTGCTACGGACAGACCCTACGAGCAGTACTTC. Translating gives CSATDRPYEQYF. The chain joins TRBV20-1 to TRBJ2-7, with a tentative D call TRBD1 (6 bases). The CDR3 is made up of 12 amino acids. CDR1 and CDR2 from the germline V gene are DFQATT and SNEGSKA (reference sequence). Trimming took off 4 bases at V and 2 bases at J, with 9 bases between the two ends.

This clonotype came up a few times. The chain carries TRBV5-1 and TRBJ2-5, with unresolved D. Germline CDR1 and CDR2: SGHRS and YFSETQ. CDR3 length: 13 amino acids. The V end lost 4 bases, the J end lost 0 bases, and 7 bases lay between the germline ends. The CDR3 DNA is TGCGCCAGCAGCCCACGACACCAAGAGACCCAGTACTTC. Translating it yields CASSPRHQETQYF.

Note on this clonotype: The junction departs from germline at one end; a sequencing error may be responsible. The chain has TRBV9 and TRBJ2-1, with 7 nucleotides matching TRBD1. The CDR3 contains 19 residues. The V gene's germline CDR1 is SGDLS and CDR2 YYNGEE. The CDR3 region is CASSVEDYTRGSSYNEQFF. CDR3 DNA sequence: TGTGCCAGCAGCGTAGAAGACTATACCAGGGGGAGCTCCTACAATGAGCAGTTCTTT.

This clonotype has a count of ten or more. CDR3 residues: CASSQDWGSGTHAYEQYF. In nucleotides, the CDR3 is TGTGCCAGCAGCCAAGATTGGGGGTCCGGGACCCACGCCTACGAGCAGTACTTC. The chain uses TRBV4-2 and TRBJ2-7, with D perhaps TRBD1 or TRBD2 (5 bases each). Germline V gives CDR1 LGHNA, CDR2 YNFKEQ. The CDR3 contains 18 residues. V lost 0 bases and J lost 2, with 20 bases in between.

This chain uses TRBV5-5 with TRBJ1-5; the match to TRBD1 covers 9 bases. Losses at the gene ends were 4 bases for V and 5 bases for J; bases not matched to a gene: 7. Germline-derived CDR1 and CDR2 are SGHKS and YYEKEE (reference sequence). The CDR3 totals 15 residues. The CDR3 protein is CASSRTGERDQPQHF. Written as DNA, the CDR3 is TGTGCCAGCAGCCGGACAGGGGAGAGGGATCAGCCCCAGCATTTT.

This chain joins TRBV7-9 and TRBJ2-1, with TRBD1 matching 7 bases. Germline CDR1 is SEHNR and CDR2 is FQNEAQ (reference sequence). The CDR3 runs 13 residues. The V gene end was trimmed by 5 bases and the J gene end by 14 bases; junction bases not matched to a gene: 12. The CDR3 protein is CASSGEYGTVKFF. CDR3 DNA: TGTGCCAGCAGCGGAGAATATGGGACAGTTAAGTTCTTC.

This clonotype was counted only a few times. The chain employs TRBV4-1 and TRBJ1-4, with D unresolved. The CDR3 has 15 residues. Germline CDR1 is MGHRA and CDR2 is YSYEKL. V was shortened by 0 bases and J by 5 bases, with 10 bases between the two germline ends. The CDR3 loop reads CASSQEGSGNEKLFF. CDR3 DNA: TGCGCCAGCAGCCAAGAGGGGTCCGGAAATGAAAAACTGTTTTTT.

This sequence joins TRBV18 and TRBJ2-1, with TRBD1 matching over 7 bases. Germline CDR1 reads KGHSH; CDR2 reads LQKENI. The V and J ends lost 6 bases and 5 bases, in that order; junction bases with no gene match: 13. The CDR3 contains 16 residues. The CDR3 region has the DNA TGTGCCAGCTCCGTCCTAGGGGGCCGACTCGACAATGAGCAGTTCTTC. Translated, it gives CASSVLGGRLDNEQFF.

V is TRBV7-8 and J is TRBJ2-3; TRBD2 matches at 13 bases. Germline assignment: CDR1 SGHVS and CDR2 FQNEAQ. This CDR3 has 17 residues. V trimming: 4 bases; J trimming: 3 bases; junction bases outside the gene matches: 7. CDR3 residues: CASSYRTSGSGTDTQYF. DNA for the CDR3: TGTGCCAGCAGCTACCGGACTAGCGGGAGCGGGACAGATACGCAGTATTTT.

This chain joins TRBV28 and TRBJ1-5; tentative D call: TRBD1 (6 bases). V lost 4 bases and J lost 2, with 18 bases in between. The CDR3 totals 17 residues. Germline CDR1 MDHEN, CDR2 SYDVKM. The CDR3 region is CASSSDRLANGNQPQHF. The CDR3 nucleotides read TGTGCCAGCAGTTCCGACAGGTTGGCGAATGGCAATCAGCCCCAGCATTTT.